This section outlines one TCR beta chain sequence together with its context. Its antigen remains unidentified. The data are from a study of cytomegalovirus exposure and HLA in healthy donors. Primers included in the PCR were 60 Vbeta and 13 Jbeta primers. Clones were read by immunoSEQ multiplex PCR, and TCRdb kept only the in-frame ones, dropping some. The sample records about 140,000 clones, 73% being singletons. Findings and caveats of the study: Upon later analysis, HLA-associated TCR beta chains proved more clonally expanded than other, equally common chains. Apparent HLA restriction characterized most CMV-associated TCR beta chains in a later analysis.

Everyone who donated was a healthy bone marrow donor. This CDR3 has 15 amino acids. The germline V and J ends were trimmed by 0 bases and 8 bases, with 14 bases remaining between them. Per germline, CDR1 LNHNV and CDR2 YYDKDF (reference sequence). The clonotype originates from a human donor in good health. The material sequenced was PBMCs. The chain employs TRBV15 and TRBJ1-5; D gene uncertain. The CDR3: CATSRDLGSSKPQHF. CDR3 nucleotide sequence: TGTGCCACCAGCAGAGATCTGGGCTCCTCGAAGCCCCAGCATTTT.